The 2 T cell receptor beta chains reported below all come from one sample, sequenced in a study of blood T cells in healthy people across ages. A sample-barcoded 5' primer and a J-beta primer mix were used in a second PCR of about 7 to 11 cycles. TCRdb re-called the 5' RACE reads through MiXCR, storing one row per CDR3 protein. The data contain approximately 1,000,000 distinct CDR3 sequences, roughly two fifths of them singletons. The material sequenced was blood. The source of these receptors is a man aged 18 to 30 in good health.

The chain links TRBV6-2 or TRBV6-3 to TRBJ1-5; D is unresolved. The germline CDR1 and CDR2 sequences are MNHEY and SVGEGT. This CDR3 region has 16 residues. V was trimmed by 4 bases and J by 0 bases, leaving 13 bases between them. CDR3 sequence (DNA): TGTGCCAGCAGTTCCTCCGAACGACATAGCAATCAGCCCCAGCATTTT. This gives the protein CASSSSERHSNQPQHF.

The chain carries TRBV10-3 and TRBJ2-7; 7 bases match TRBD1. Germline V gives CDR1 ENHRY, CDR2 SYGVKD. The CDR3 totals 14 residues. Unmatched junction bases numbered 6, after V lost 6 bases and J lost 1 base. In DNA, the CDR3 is TGTGCCATCAGCACCGACAGGGAGTCCTACGAGCAGTACTTC. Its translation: CAISTDRESYEQYF.